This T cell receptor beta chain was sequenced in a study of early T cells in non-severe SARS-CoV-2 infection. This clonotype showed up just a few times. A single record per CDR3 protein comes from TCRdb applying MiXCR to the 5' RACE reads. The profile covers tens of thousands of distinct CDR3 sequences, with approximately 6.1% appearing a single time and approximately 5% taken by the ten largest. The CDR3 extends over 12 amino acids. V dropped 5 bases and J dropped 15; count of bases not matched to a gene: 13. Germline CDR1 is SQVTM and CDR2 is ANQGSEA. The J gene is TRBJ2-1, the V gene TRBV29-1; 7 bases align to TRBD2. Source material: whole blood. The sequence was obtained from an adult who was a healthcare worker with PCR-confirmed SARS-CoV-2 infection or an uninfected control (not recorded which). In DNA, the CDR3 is TGCAGCGTTACCCGTAGTGGGAGGGGAGCGTTCTTC. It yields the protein CSVTRSGRGAFF.